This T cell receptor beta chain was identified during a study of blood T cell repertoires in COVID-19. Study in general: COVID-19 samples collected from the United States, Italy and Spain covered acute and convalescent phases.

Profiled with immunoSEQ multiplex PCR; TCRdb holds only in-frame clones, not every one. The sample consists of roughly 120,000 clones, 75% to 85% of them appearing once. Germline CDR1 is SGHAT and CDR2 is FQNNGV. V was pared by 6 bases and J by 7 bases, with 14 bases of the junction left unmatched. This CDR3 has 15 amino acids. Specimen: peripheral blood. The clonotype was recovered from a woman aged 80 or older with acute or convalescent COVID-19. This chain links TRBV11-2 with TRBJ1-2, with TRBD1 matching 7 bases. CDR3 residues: CASSRARGSWRGYTF. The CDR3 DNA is TGTGCCAGCAGTCGTGCCAGGGGGTCTTGGCGTGGCTACACCTTC.